These 12 T cell receptor beta chains originate from one sample sequenced in a study of T cell responses to AZD1222 COVID-19 vaccine. Here immunoSEQ multiplex PCR was the method, and the copy in TCRdb shows in-frame clones only, minus some. This table holds 130,000 to 150,000 clones, 90% to 95% found once. The sequencing used peripheral blood, collected on day 0 of AZD1222 vaccination. The source of these receptors is an adult in good health.

This sequence joins TRBV5-1 and TRBJ2-1; D is perhaps TRBD2 (5 bases). Per the germline V gene, CDR1 is SGHRS and CDR2 is YFSETQ. V lost 3 bases to trimming and J lost 2 bases, with 6 bases between them. This CDR3 contains 13 residues. In DNA form, the CDR3 reads TGCGCCAGCAGCTCCGGGACCTACAATGAGCAGTTCTTC. Translating gives CASSSGTYNEQFF.

The gene calls are TRBV9 and TRBJ1-1, with TRBD1 matching over 10 bases. V shed 3 bases and J 6 bases; nucleotides not matched to a gene: 8. From germline, CDR1 is SGDLS and CDR2 YYNGEE. This CDR3 has 15 amino acids. CDR3 sequence reads: CASSDPDRGIPEAFF. The CDR3 DNA sequence: TGTGCCAGCAGCGACCCGGACAGGGGGATCCCTGAAGCTTTCTTT.

This chain connects TRBV19 to TRBJ1-6; 7 bases match TRBD1. The CDR3 has 16 amino acids. Trimming at V came to 7 bases and at J to 7 bases, leaving 13 bases not matched to a gene. Germline V gene data show CDR1 as LNHDA and CDR2 as SQIVND (reference sequence). The CDR3 spells CASNPRDRQPNSPLHF. CDR3 sequence (DNA): TGTGCCAGTAACCCCCGGGACAGACAGCCGAATTCACCCCTCCACTTT.

V and J are TRBV3-1 (or the pseudogene TRBV3-2) and TRBJ2-1; perhaps TRBD1 as D (6 bases). V lost 3 bases to trimming and J lost 2 bases, with 8 bases between them. The CDR3 is made up of 14 amino acids. CDR1 is LGHDT and CDR2 is YNNKEL in the germline V gene (reference sequence). CDR3 coding DNA: TGTGCCAGCAGCCAGGGGGCCCCCTACAATGAGCAGTTCTTC. This sequence encodes CASSQGAPYNEQFF.

The rearrangement links TRBV5-1 to TRBJ1-6, with no clear D. Germline CDR1 SGHRS, CDR2 YFSETQ. CDR3 length: 15 amino acids. Between the trimmed V and J ends, which lost 0 bases and 8 bases, there was a span of 12 bases. CDR3 loop: CASSLAGRTYSPLHF. CDR3 coding DNA: TGCGCCAGCAGCTTGGCTGGCAGGACTTATTCACCCCTCCACTTT.

The chain combines TRBV7-9 with TRBJ1-1; TRBD1 matches 7 bases. V dropped 5 bases and J dropped 2; count of bases not matched to a gene: 5. The CDR3 consists of 14 residues. Germline V lookup: CDR1 SEHNR, CDR2 FQNEAQ (reference sequence). The CDR3 DNA sequence: TGTGCCAGCAGCACCCGGACAGGAAACACTGAAGCTTTCTTT. The encoded protein is CASSTRTGNTEAFF.

V usage is TRBV9 and J usage is TRBJ2-3, with TRBD2 matching 12 bases. V shed 4 bases, J shed 1 base, and the junction held 16 bases outside the gene matches. Germline lookup yields CDR1 SGDLS and CDR2 YYNGEE. This CDR3 comprises 20 residues. The CDR3 here is CASSPRGGETSGSGTDTQYF. The CDR3 DNA reads as TGTGCCAGCAGCCCCCGAGGGGGCGAGACTAGCGGGAGCGGCACAGATACGCAGTATTTT.

This clone is a singleton in its sample. The genes are TRBV2 and TRBJ2-3; D is unclear. The CDR3 runs to 12 residues. Germline CDR1 and CDR2: SNHLY and FYNNEI. Trimming cost V 1 base and J 8 bases, with 7 bases left between them. This CDR3 is CASSEGTVTQYF. CDR3 DNA sequence: TGTGCCAGCAGTGAAGGGACCGTTACGCAGTATTTT.

This clone came up once. This chain uses TRBV29-1 with TRBJ2-1; a possible D gene is TRBD2 (6 bases). The CDR3 is 14 residues long. The germline CDR1 and CDR2 sequences are SQVTM and ANQGSEA. Trimming shortened V by 7 bases and J by 8 bases, and 21 bases separated the two germline ends. In DNA, the CDR3 is TGCAGCGCCGGAGGGGCCCTCGGGAGCGATGAGCAGTTCTTC. This gives the protein CSAGGALGSDEQFF.

J is TRBJ1-6 and V is TRBV18; TRBD1 might be the D (5 bases). Germline lookup yields CDR1 KGHSH and CDR2 LQKENI. Trimming left V 0 bases short and J 7 bases short, with 13 bases between. This CDR3 is built from 16 residues. The CDR3 protein is CASSPPSTGGNSPLHF. DNA of the CDR3: TGTGCCAGCTCACCACCGAGCACAGGAGGGAATTCACCCCTCCACTTT.

The V and J genes are TRBV5-1 and TRBJ1-1; D is perhaps TRBD1 (5 bases). Germline loops: CDR1 SGHRS, CDR2 YFSETQ. This CDR3 region has 14 residues. The V and J ends lost 0 bases and 6 bases respectively, with 12 bases between them. The CDR3 DNA follows: TGCGCCAGCAGCTTGGTGTCGGGGCTCTCTGAAGCTTTCTTT. It codes for CASSLVSGLSEAFF.

The gene calls are TRBV4-2 and TRBJ1-3; D is perhaps TRBD1 (5 bases). V was clipped by 0 bases and J by 4 bases, with 13 bases between them. The CDR3 has 16 amino acids. Germline CDR1 reads LGHNA; CDR2 reads YNFKEQ. The CDR3 spells CASSQDGGGRGNTIYF. The CDR3 nucleotides are TGTGCCAGCAGCCAAGATGGGGGGGGACGGGGAAACACCATATATTTT.